The TCR beta chain under discussion was sequenced for a study of CD8+ T cells in alopecia areata. As the sequencing template, cDNA was produced by extracting RNA and reverse transcribing it. Generated by immunoSEQ multiplex PCR, the TCRdb table keeps only in-frame clones and is missing some. The table includes fewer than 250,000 clones, 64% detected once. A word on this clone: What it recognizes is unknown.

As to treatment: oral pan-JAK inhibitor, 5-10 mg twice daily. Study-level results: Scalp clonality and expanded CD8+ clones among the top 100 showed significant decreases with tofacitinib.

The CDR3 runs 14 residues. V shed 0 bases and J shed 6 bases, with 9 bases lying between them. The germline V gene has CDR1 MNHNS and CDR2 SASEGT. The clonotype originates from a human donor with alopecia areata. This rearrangement joins TRBV6-1 to TRBJ1-5; D is undetermined. This sample comprised CD4+ T cells sorted from blood, obtained at week 4, from a patient treated with tofacitinib. The CDR3 bases are TGTGCCAGCAGTGAAGCAGGAGGGATTCAGCCCCAGCATTTT. Encoded protein: CASSEAGGIQPQHF.